This TCR beta chain was recovered during a study of cytomegalovirus exposure and HLA in healthy donors. Trimming left V 5 bases short and J 6 bases short, with 16 bases between. CDR3 size: 14 residues. Germline values: CDR1 MDHEN, CDR2 SYDVKM. Primers included in the PCR were 60 Vbeta and 13 Jbeta primers. The protocol was immunoSEQ multiplex PCR, while the TCRdb copy is restricted to in-frame clones and leaves out a portion. The repertoire holds 100,000 or so clones, with around 15% as singletons. Donors in the study were healthy people who gave bone marrow. Study-level points and caveats: Later analysis reportedly placed an Asian-associated ancestry cluster below the roughly 700-donor mean in N-insertions. It emerged from a later analysis that several of the most significant clusters appeared to be linked to common viral pathogens.

Notes on this clone: Its specificity is unknown.

This receptor was identified in a female donor in good health and CMV-seronegative. The chain combines TRBV28 with TRBJ1-2; perhaps TRBD1 as D (6 bases). The sample taken for sequencing was PBMCs. The CDR3 reads CASSQRGIPHGYTF. CDR3 bases: TGTGCCAGCAGTCAGAGGGGGATCCCGCATGGCTACACCTTC.